The following is a TCR beta chain sequence with its context. These data come from a study of blood T cell repertoires in COVID-19. The overall study: Acute and convalescent COVID-19 specimens originated in the United States, Italy and Spain.

The protocol was immunoSEQ multiplex PCR, while the TCRdb copy is restricted to in-frame clones and leaves out a portion. The sample comprises some 130,000 clones, 80% of which are singletons, and 1.5% to 2% rests with the top ten. Trimming took off 0 bases at V and 4 bases at J, with 10 bases between the two ends. This CDR3 comprises 14 residues. Germline V lookup: CDR1 SGHRS, CDR2 YFSETQ. Sequencing input: peripheral blood. V gene TRBV5-1 combines with J gene TRBJ1-1; D unresolved. This clonotype originated in a man aged 65 to 79 with acute or convalescent COVID-19. Here the CDR3 reads CASSLERTGTEAFF. The CDR3 DNA reads TGCGCCAGCAGCTTGGAGCGAACCGGCACTGAAGCTTTCTTT.